These 26 T cell receptor beta chains were sequenced from one sample in a study of T cell responses to AZD1222 COVID-19 vaccine. Profiling relied on immunoSEQ multiplex PCR, and the TCRdb table lists in-frame clones only, not all of them. Here the sample spans 65,000 or so clones, roughly 84% being singletons. The starting material was peripheral blood, obtained on day 0 of AZD1222 vaccination. These TCRs come from an adult in good health.

Only a few counts were recorded for this clone. This chain uses TRBV6-5 with TRBJ1-2; D perhaps matches TRBD1 (6 bases). CDR1 and CDR2 (germline): MNHEY, SVGAGI. V was cut by 6 bases and J by 2 bases, with 13 bases left in between. The CDR3 contains 14 residues. The CDR3 reads CASSIRDTNYGYTF. The CDR3 bases are TGTGCCAGCAGCATCCGGGACACAAACTATGGCTACACCTTC.

V usage is TRBV5-1 and J usage is TRBJ2-5; no reliable D call. Deletions cut 2 bases from V and 5 bases from J, with 16 bases between. Germline-derived CDR1 and CDR2 are SGHRS and YFSETQ. The CDR3 has 15 amino acids. CDR3 sequence (DNA): TGCGCCAGCAGCTTCGGGTTCATGGTCCTTGAGACCCAGTACTTC. Its protein product is CASSFGFMVLETQYF.

The V and J genes are TRBV4-1 and TRBJ1-4, with a weak D call TRBD1 (6 bases). The CDR3 contains 16 residues. From germline, CDR1 is MGHRA and CDR2 YSYEKL. V gave up 2 bases and J gave up 8 bases, with 18 bases separating them. CDR3 sequence reads: CASSQSGGQSREKLFF. Here the CDR3 DNA reads TGCGCCAGCAGCCAATCCGGGGGGCAGTCGCGGGAAAAACTGTTTTTT.

V and J are TRBV4-2 and TRBJ2-5; D might be TRBD1 (6 bases). The CDR3 loop spans 16 amino acids. The germline V gene has CDR1 LGHNA and CDR2 YNFKEQ. Deletions cut 2 bases from V and 2 bases from J, with 15 bases between. The CDR3 sequence: CASSQPTGRVQETQYF. The CDR3 DNA follows: TGTGCCAGCAGCCAACCCACAGGGAGAGTGCAAGAGACCCAGTACTTC.

The chain employs TRBV3-1 (or the pseudogene TRBV3-2) and TRBJ1-1; D uncertain. V lost 4 bases, J lost 4 bases, and 13 bases lay in between. The CDR3 runs 14 residues. The germline CDR1 and CDR2 sequences are LGHDT and YNNKEL (reference sequence). The chain's CDR3 is CASSRSGGSTEAFF. The DNA for the CDR3 is TGTGCCAGCAGCCGGTCGGGAGGGAGCACTGAAGCTTTCTTT.

J is TRBJ1-1 and V is TRBV18, with a weak D call TRBD1 (6 bases). Per the germline V gene, CDR1 is KGHSH and CDR2 is LQKENI. V shed 5 bases and J shed 3 bases, with 10 bases lying between them. The CDR3 spans 13 residues. CDR3 DNA: TGTGCCAGCTCATCGGACAGCGACACTGAAGCTTTCTTT. Its translation is CASSSDSDTEAFF.

The chain uses TRBV12-3 or TRBV12-4 and TRBJ1-2; perhaps TRBD1 as D (6 bases). The V end lost 3 bases, the J end lost 7 bases, and 12 bases lay between the germline ends. The CDR3 has 13 amino acids. The CDR3 DNA is TGTGCCAGCAGTTTCCAACAGGGACGTGGCTACACCTTC. Encoded protein: CASSFQQGRGYTF.

The rearrangement joins TRBV28 to TRBJ1-2; no firm D call. The CDR3 contains 10 residues. Germline V CDR1 and CDR2: MDHEN, SYDVKM. V dropped 6 bases and J dropped 8 bases, with 7 bases sitting between them. For the CDR3, the DNA is TGTGCCAGCAGCGGAGGGGGCTACACCTTC. This translates into CASSGGGYTF.

The chain carries TRBV7-6 and TRBJ2-3; TRBD2 is a possible D gene (6 bases). The V gene lost 1 base and the J gene lost 4 bases, with 12 bases spanning the gap. The germline V gene encodes CDR1 SGHVS and CDR2 FNYEAQ. This CDR3 contains 15 residues. Here the CDR3 reads CASSLVGGGADTQYF. For the CDR3, the DNA is TGTGCCAGCAGCTTAGTAGGTGGCGGGGCAGATACGCAGTATTTT. Supplemented by reference TRBV7-6 and TRBJ2-3, the full variable domain reads GAGVSQSPRYKVTKRGQDVALRCDPISGHVSLYWYRQALGQGPEFLTYFNYEAQQDKSGLPNDRFSAERPEGSISTLTIQRTEQRDSAMYRCASSLVGGGADTQYFGPGTRLTVL.

This chain joins TRBV18 and TRBJ1-2; 7 positions agree with TRBD1. Germline trimming cut 4 bases from V and 0 bases from J; bases unmatched to any gene: 8. The CDR3 consists of 16 residues. Germline assignment: CDR1 KGHSH and CDR2 LQKENI. As DNA, the CDR3 is TGTGCCAGCTCACTCAACCGGGACAGACCTAACTATGGCTACACCTTC. It translates to CASSLNRDRPNYGYTF.

V usage is TRBV7-9 and J usage is TRBJ2-7, with 11 bases that match TRBD1. V shed 5 bases and J 2 bases; nucleotides not matched to a gene: 5. The CDR3 has 15 amino acids. CDR1 and CDR2 (germline): SEHNR, FQNEAQ (reference sequence). The CDR3 reads CASSPPGQGAYEQYF. DNA for the CDR3: TGTGCCAGCAGCCCTCCGGGACAGGGGGCCTACGAGCAGTACTTC.

The rearrangement joins TRBV19 to TRBJ2-3; 12 bases fit TRBD2. The V gene's germline CDR1 is LNHDA and CDR2 SQIVND (reference sequence). Trimming took 5 bases from V and 5 from J; bases not matched to a gene: 5. The CDR3 consists of 15 residues. CDR3 region: CASSGLAGKVDTQYF. CDR3 nucleotide sequence: TGTGCCAGTAGTGGACTAGCGGGGAAGGTAGATACGCAGTATTTT. The variable domain in full, completed from reference TRBV19 and TRBJ2-3, reads DGGITQSPKYLFRKEGQNVTLSCEQNLNHDAMYWYRQDPGQGLRLIYYSQIVNDFQKGDIAEGYSVSREKKESFPLTVTSAQKNPTAFYLCASSGLAGKVDTQYFGPGTRLTVL.

Remarks on this clone: The junction and the germline gene differ at one end; a read error may be behind it. The rearrangement links TRBV4-3 to TRBJ1-4; 8 positions agree with TRBD1. CDR1 LGHNA and CDR2 YSLEER come from the germline V gene. The CDR3 is made up of 13 amino acids. This chain's CDR3 is CASSQAHRDRQTF. CDR3 in DNA: TGCGCCAGCAGCCAAGCCCACCGGGACAGGCAGACTTTT.

The chain carries TRBV10-1 and TRBJ2-7, with D possibly TRBD1 on 6 matching bases. This CDR3 has 14 amino acids. The germline CDR1 and CDR2 sequences are WNHNN and SYGVQD (reference sequence). Trimming removed 3 bases from V and 2 bases from J, with 11 bases in between. CDR3 DNA sequence: TGCGCCAGCAGTGAAACGCAGGGGACCTACGAGCAGTACTTC. Protein: CASSETQGTYEQYF.

The V call is TRBV10-3, the J call TRBJ2-5; 9 positions agree with TRBD2. Per germline, CDR1 ENHRY and CDR2 SYGVKD. The CDR3 covers 14 residues. J was trimmed by 4 bases and V by 5 bases; bases with no gene match: 5. The CDR3 coding sequence is TGTGCCATCAGTTCTAGCGGGGTCGGAGAGACCCAGTACTTC. This codes for CAISSSGVGETQYF.

The rearrangement links TRBV7-2 to TRBJ1-2; TRBD1 might be the D (6 bases). V gave up 5 bases and J gave up 4 bases, with 14 bases separating them. Germline values: CDR1 SGHTA, CDR2 FQGNSA. This CDR3 is built from 14 residues. The CDR3 DNA reads TGTGCCAGCAGCCCAGAGGGGGGACGCTATGGCTACACCTTC. Translation: CASSPEGGRYGYTF.

The chain employs TRBV11-3 and TRBJ2-1, with 12 nucleotides matching TRBD2. The CDR3 has 16 residues. The V gene end was trimmed by 1 base and the J gene end by 2 bases; junction bases not matched to a gene: 0. CDR1 and CDR2 (germline): SGHNT, YENEEA. This chain's CDR3 is CASSLGLAGAYNEQFF. The CDR3, as DNA: TGTGCCAGCAGCTTAGGACTAGCGGGGGCCTACAATGAGCAGTTCTTC.

This clone was observed a single time. V and J are TRBV11-3 and TRBJ1-5; no clear D gene. Trimming shortened V by 5 bases and J by 6 bases, and 20 bases separated the two germline ends. Germline V gives CDR1 SGHNT, CDR2 YENEEA. The CDR3 has 16 residues. The CDR3 sequence: CASSPLARGYSQPQHF. CDR3 in DNA: TGTGCCAGCAGCCCCTTGGCCCGGGGTTACAGTCAGCCCCAGCATTTT.

This clone was detected a few times. The chain combines TRBV10-3 with TRBJ2-1, with 12 nucleotides matching TRBD2. After removal of 2 bases from V and 8 bases from J, the junction contained 7 bases not matched to a gene. The CDR3 loop spans 16 amino acids. Germline lookup yields CDR1 ENHRY and CDR2 SYGVKD. Here the CDR3 reads CAISEHLAGGLDEQFF. The CDR3 DNA reads TGTGCCATCAGTGAGCACCTAGCGGGGGGGCTTGATGAGCAGTTCTTC.

V usage is TRBV28 and J usage is TRBJ1-2; 7 bases line up with TRBD1. The CDR3 has 14 amino acids. Germline V gene data show CDR1 as MDHEN and CDR2 as SYDVKM. The V gene end was trimmed by 5 bases and the J gene end by 8 bases; junction bases not matched to a gene: 11. CDR3 protein: CASSTLTGIKGYTF. CDR3 sequence (DNA): TGTGCCAGCAGTACTTTGACAGGGATCAAGGGCTACACCTTC.

The V and J genes are TRBV9 and TRBJ2-3; unclear D gene. Looked up from germline, CDR1 is SGDLS and CDR2 is YYNGEE. V lost 0 bases and J 0 bases, leaving 5 bases between the germline ends. This CDR3 has 14 residues. In DNA, the CDR3 is TGTGCCAGCAGCGTAGCTGCTAGCACAGATACGCAGTATTTT. Translated: CASSVAASTDTQYF.

The chain couples TRBV7-9 to TRBJ1-2; D possibly corresponds to TRBD1 (6 bases). CDR3 length: 16 residues. Germline CDR1 SEHNR, CDR2 FQNEAQ (reference sequence). The V gene lost 2 bases and the J gene lost 4 bases, with 17 bases spanning the gap. This CDR3 reads CASSLFAVQGAYGYTF. DNA for the CDR3: TGTGCCAGCAGCTTATTTGCGGTACAGGGCGCCTATGGCTACACCTTC.

This chain joins TRBV28 and TRBJ2-2, with a weak D call TRBD1 (6 bases). Germline CDR1 reads MDHEN; CDR2 reads SYDVKM. The CDR3 extends over 13 amino acids. The CDR3 spells CALGQSSTGELFF. The DNA of the CDR3 is TGTGCTCTCGGACAGTCGAGCACCGGGGAGCTGTTTTTT.

This clone was detected only once. V and J are TRBV6-5 and TRBJ2-7; 7 positions agree with TRBD2. The trim removed 7 bases at V and 2 bases at J, leaving 11 bases unmatched. The length of the CDR3 is 15 residues. Germline V gene sequence: CDR1 MNHEY, CDR2 SVGAGI. CDR3 nucleotide sequence: TGTGCCAGCACCGTACTTGGGGGGGTTGCCTACGAGCAGTACTTC. It translates to CASTVLGGVAYEQYF.

V usage is TRBV6-2 or TRBV6-3 and J usage is TRBJ1-3, with TRBD1 matching 7 bases. The CDR3 extends over 15 amino acids. CDR1 and CDR2 (germline): MNHEY, SVGEGT. V was pared by 0 bases and J by 9 bases, with 8 bases of the junction left unmatched. The CDR3 sequence is CASSYSGQMARTIYF. CDR3 nucleotides: TGTGCCAGCAGTTACTCGGGACAGATGGCCCGCACCATATATTTT.

The chain uses TRBV15 and TRBJ1-5, with 9 bases aligning to TRBD1. The V gene end was trimmed by 5 bases and the J gene end by 6 bases; junction bases not matched to a gene: 8. CDR1 LNHNV and CDR2 YYDKDF come from the germline V gene (reference sequence). This CDR3 region has 15 residues. Written as DNA, the CDR3 is TGTGCCACCAGCGCCTATGACAGGGGGGGTCAGCCCCAGCATTTT. This translates into CATSAYDRGGQPQHF.